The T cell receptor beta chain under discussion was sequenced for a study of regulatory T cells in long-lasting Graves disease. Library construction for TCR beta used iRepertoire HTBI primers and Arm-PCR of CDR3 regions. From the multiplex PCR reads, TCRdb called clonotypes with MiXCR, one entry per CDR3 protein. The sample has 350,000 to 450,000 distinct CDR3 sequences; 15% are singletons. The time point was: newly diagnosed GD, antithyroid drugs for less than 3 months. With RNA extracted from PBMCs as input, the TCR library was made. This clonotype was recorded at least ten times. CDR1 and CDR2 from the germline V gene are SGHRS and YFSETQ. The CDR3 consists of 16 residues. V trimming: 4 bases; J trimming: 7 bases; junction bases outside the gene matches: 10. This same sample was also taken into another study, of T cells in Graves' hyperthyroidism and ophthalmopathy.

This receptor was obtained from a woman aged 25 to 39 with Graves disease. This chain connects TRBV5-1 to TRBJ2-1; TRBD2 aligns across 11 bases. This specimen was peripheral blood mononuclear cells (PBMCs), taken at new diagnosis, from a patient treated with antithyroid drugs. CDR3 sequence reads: CASSLVAGGPSNEQFF. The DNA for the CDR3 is TGCGCCAGCAGCCTCGTAGCGGGAGGGCCCTCTAATGAGCAGTTCTTC.